This T cell receptor beta chain is drawn from a study of immune evolution from preneoplasia to lung adenocarcinoma. Note on this clone: Antigen: not known.

Whole-study findings and limits: Normal lung had the highest top T cell clone frequencies. Later-stage lesions appeared to have more T cells, more diversity, less clonality.

Data came from immunoSEQ multiplex PCR; TCRdb stores just in-frame clones and leaves some out. The top ten hold more than 2% of the sample, which has over 3,500 clones, 88% seen once. Patients had resection in Japan or China between about 2014 and 2018. The CDR3 loop spans 13 amino acids. The germline gives CDR1 KGHSH, CDR2 LQKENI. V dropped 6 bases and J dropped 8 bases, with 16 bases sitting between them. What was sequenced was FFPE lung adenocarcinoma in situ tissue. The origin of this receptor is a person aged 60-79 years with lung adenocarcinoma. V usage is TRBV18 and J usage is TRBJ1-2; no definite D call. CDR3 bases: TGTGCCAGCTCCAACCAAGGAGGGCAGGGCTACACCTTC. This encodes CASSNQGGQGYTF. The whole variable domain, remainder taken from reference TRBV18 and TRBJ1-2, is NAGVMQNPRHLVRRRGQEARLRCSPMKGHSHVYWYRQLPEEGLKFMVYLQKENIIDESGMPKERFSAEFPKEGPSILRIQQVVRGDSAAYFCASSNQGGQGYTFGSGTRLTVV.